This T cell receptor (beta chain) was found in a study of blood T cell repertoires in COVID-19. On the study more broadly: There were acute and convalescent COVID-19 samples, and they came from the United States, Italy and Spain. Sample material is recorded as cDNA or gDNA derived from T cells, B-cell-depleted T cells, or PBMCs.

Original analysis: Nucleated cell counts were estimated from reference gene primer amplification. Sequencing was performed with immunoSEQ multiplex PCR; in TCRdb, only in-frame clones are kept and a portion is missing. The DNA gave D and trimming, while V, J and clone size come from that table. The repertoire includes approximately 190,000 clones, about 88% of them detected once, and approximately 5.5% sits in the top ten. Germline lookup yields CDR1 SGHTA and CDR2 FQGNSA. V shed 2 bases, J shed 2 bases, and the junction held 3 bases outside the gene matches. The CDR3 extends over 15 amino acids. Sequencing was done on a sample of peripheral blood. The TCR sequence derives from a man aged 40-50 years with active or convalescent COVID-19. V usage is TRBV7-2 and J usage is TRBJ2-1; TRBD2 agrees at 7 bases. The CDR3 loop is CASSLPGLTYNEQFF. The CDR3 DNA sequence: TGTGCCAGCAGCTTACCGGGACTAACCTACAATGAGCAGTTCTTC.